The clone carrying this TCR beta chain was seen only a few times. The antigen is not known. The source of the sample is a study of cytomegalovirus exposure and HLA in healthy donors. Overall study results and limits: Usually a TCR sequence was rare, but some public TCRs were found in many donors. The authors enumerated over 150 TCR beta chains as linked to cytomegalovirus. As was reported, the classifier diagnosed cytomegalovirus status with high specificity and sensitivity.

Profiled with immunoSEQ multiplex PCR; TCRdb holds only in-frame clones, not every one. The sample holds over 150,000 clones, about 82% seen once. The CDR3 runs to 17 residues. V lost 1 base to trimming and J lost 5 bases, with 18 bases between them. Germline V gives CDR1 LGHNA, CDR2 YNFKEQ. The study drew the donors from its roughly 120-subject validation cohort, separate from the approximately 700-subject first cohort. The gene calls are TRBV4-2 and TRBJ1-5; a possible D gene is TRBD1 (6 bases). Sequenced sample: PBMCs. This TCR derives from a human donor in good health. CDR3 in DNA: TGTGCCAGCAGCCAAGTTCGCGGGGGGGCGCTTGATCAGCCCCAGCATTTT. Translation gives CASSQVRGGALDQPQHF.